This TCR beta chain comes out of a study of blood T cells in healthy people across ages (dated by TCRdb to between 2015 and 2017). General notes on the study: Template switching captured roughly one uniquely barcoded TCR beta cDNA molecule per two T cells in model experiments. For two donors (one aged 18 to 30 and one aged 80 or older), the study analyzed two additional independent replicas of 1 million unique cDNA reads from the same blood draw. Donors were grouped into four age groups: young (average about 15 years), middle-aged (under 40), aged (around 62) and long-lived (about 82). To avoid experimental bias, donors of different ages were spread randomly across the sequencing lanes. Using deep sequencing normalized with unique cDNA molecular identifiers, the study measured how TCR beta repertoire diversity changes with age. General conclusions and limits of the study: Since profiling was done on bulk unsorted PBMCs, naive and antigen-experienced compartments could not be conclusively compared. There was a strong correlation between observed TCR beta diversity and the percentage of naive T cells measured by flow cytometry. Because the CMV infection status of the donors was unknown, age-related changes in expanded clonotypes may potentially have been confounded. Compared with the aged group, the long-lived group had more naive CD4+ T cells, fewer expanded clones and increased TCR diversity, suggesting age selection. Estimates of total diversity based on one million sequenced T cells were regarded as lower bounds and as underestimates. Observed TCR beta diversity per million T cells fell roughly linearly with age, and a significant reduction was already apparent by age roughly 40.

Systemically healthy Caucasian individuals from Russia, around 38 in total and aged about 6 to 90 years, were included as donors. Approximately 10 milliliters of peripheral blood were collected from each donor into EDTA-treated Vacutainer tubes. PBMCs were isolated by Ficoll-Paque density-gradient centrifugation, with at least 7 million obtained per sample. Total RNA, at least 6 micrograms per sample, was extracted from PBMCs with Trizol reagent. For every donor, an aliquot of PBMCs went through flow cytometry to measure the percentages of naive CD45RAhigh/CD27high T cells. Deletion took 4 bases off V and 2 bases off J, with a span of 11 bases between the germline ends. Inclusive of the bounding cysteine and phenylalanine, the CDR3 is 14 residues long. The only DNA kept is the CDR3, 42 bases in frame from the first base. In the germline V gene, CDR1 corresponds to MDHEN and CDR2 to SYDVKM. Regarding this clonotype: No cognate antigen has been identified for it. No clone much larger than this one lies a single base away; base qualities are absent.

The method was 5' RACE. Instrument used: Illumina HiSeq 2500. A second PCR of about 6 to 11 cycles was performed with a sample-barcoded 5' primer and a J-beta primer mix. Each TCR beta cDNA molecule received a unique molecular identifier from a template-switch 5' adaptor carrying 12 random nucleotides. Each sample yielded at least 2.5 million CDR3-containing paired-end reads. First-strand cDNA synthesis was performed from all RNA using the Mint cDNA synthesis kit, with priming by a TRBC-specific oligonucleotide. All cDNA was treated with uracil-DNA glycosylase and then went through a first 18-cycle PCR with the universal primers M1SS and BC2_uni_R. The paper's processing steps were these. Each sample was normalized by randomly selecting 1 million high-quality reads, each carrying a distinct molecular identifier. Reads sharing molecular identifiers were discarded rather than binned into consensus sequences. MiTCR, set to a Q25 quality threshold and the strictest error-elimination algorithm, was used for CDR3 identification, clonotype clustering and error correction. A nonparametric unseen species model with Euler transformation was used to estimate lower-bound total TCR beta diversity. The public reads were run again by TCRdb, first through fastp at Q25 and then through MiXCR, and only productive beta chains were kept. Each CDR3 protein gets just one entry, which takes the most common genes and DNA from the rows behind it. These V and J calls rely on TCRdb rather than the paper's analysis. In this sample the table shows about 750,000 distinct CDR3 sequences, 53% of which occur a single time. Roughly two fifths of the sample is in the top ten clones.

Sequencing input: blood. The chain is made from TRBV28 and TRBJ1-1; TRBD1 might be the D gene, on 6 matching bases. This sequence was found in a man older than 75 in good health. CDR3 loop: CASSSQGPNTEAFF. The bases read TGTGCCAGCAGTTCTCAGGGGCCCAACACTGAAGCTTTCTTT.